This TCR beta chain was profiled in a study of vaccination effects on CD4 cells after COVID-19. In the ViraFEST assay, antigen-specific CD4+ clonotypes were identified by expansion after peptide-pool stimulation. Cultured cells yielded isolated CD4+ T cells after 10 days. According to the study, vaccine recipients showed no prior SARS-CoV-2 infection and negative nucleocapsid antibodies. Each culture had half its medium swapped for IL-2 medium on days 3 and 7. V lost 2 bases and J lost 4, with 8 bases in between. Per the germline V gene, CDR1 is MNHNS and CDR2 is SASEGT. The length of the CDR3 is 13 residues. In the case of this clone: Its matching antigen is unknown.

Assay: immunoSEQ multiplex PCR; the TCRdb copy retains only in-frame clones and omits some. The sample comprises around 68,000 clones, 80% of which are singletons, and 12% rests with the top ten. The sequence was collected from a human donor who received a COVID-19 vaccine. This rearrangement joins TRBV6-1 to TRBJ2-5; D is unclear. The specimen comprised CD4+ T cells from PBMCs cultured with SARS-CoV-2 spike peptides, sampled before COVID-19 vaccination. Here the CDR3 DNA reads TGTGCCAGCAGTGAAAGGGCACGAGAGACCCAGTACTTC. Protein: CASSERARETQYF.